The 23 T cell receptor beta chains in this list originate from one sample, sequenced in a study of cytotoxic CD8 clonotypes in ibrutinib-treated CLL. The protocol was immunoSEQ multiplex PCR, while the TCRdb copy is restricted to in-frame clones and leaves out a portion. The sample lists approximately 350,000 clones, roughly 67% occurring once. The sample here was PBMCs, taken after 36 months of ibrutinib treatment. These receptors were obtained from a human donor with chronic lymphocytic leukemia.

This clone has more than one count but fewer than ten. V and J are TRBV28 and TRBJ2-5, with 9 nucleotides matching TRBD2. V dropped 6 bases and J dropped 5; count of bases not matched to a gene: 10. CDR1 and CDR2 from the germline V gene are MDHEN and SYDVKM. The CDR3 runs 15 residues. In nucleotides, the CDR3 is TGTGCCAGCAGAACGCCAGGGACTAGCTGGGAGACCCAGTACTTC. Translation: CASRTPGTSWETQYF.

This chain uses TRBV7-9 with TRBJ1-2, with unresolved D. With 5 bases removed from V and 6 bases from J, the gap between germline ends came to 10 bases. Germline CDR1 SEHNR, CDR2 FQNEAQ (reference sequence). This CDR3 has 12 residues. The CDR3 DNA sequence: TGTGCCAGCAGCGCGGAGTTCCATGGCTACACCTTC. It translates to CASSAEFHGYTF.

DNA for the CDR3: TGTGCCAGCAGAACTAGCGGGGGGGCGACAGATACGCAGTATTTT. Translated, it gives CASRTSGGATDTQYF. The chain is built from TRBV25-1 and TRBJ2-3; 13 bases align to TRBD2. This CDR3 is 15 amino acids long. V lost 6 bases to trimming and J lost 3 bases; unmatched junction nucleotides: 3. Germline V lookup: CDR1 MGHDK, CDR2 SYGVNS.

CDR3 nucleotides: TGTGCCAGCAGCAAGCGAACGGGACAGGGAGGCGTGATTAACACAGATACGCAGTATTTT. It translates to CASSKRTGQGGVINTDTQYF. The rearrangement joins TRBV4-2 to TRBJ2-3; 9 nucleotides line up with TRBD1. V was pared by 5 bases and J by 2 bases, with 20 bases of the junction left unmatched. The CDR3 consists of 20 residues. Germline V gene lookup returns CDR1 LGHNA and CDR2 YNFKEQ.

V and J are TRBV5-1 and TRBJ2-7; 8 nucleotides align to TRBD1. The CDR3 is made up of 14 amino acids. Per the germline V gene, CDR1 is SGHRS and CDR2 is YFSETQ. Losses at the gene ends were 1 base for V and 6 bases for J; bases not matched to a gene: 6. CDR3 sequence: CASSLFGRGPEQYF. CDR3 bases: TGCGCCAGCAGCTTGTTCGGCAGGGGGCCCGAGCAGTACTTC.

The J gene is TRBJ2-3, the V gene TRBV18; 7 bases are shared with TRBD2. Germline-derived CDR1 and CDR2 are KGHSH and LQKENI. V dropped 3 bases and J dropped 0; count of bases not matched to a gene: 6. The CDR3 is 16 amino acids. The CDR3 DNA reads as TGTGCCAGCTCACCCAACAGCGGGGTAAGCACAGATACGCAGTATTTT. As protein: CASSPNSGVSTDTQYF. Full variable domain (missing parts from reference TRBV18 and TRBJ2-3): NAGVMQNPRHLVRRRGQEARLRCSPMKGHSHVYWYRQLPEEGLKFMVYLQKENIIDESGMPKERFSAEFPKEGPSILRIQQVVRGDSAAYFCASSPNSGVSTDTQYFGPGTRLTVL.

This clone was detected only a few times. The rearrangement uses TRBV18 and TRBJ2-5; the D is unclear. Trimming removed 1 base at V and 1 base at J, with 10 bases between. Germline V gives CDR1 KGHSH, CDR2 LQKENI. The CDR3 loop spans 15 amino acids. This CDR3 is CASSPRQVSQETQYF. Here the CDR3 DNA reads TGTGCCAGCTCACCACGCCAGGTCAGCCAAGAGACCCAGTACTTC.

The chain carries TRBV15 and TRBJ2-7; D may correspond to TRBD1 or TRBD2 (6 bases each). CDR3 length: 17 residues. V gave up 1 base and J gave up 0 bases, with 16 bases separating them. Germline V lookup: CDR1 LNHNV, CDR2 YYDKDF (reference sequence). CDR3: CATSRGFTGTLSYEQYF. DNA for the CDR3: TGTGCCACCAGCAGAGGCTTCACAGGGACTCTCTCCTACGAGCAGTACTTC.

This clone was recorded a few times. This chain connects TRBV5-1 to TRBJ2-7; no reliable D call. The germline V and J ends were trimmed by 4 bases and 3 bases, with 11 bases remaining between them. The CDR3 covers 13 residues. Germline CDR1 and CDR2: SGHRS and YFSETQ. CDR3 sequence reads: CASSPDVVYEQYF. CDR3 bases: TGCGCCAGCAGCCCGGACGTGGTCTACGAGCAGTACTTC.

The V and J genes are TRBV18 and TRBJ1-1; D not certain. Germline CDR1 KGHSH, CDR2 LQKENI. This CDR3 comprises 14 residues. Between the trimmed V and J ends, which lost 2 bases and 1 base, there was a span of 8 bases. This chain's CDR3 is CASSPWPGNTEAFF. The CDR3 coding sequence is TGTGCCAGCTCACCATGGCCAGGGAACACTGAAGCTTTCTTT.

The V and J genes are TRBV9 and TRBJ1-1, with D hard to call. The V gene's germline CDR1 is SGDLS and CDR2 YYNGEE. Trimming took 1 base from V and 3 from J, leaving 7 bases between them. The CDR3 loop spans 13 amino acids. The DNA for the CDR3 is TGTGCCAGCAGCGTACGTGAGGACACTGAAGCTTTCTTT. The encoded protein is CASSVREDTEAFF. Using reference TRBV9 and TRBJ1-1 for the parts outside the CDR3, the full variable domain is DSGVTQTPKHLITATGQRVTLRCSPRSGDLSVYWYQQSLDQGLQFLIQYYNGEERAKGNILERFSAQQFPDLHSELNLSSLELGDSALYFCASSVREDTEAFFGQGTRLTVV.

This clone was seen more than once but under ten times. The chain's CDR3 is CASSPSRASASYEQYF. In DNA form, the CDR3 reads TGCGCCAGCAGTCCAAGTAGGGCTAGCGCCTCCTACGAGCAGTACTTC. The gene calls are TRBV23-1 and TRBJ2-7; a possible D gene is TRBD2 (6 bases). TRBV23-1 is filed as an ORF, its function uncertain. V gave up 4 bases and J gave up 0 bases, with 16 bases separating them. CDR3 length equals 16 residues.

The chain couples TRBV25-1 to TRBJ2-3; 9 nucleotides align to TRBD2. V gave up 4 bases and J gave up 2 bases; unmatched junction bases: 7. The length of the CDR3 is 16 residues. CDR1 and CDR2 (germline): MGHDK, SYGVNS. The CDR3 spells CASSATRTSDTDTQYF. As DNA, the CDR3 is TGTGCCAGCAGTGCGACAAGGACTAGCGACACAGATACGCAGTATTTT.

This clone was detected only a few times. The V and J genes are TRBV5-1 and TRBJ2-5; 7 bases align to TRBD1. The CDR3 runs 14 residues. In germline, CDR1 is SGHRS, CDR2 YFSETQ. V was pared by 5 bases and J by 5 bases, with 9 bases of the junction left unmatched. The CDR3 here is CASSNRGVVETQYF. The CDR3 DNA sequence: TGCGCCAGCAGTAACAGGGGTGTGGTGGAGACCCAGTACTTC. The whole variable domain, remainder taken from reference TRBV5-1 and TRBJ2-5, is KAGVTQTPRYLIKTRGQQVTLSCSPISGHRSVSWYQQTPGQGLQFLFEYFSETQRNKGNFPGRFSGRQFSNSRSEMNVSTLELGDSALYLCASSNRGVVETQYFGPGTRLLVL.

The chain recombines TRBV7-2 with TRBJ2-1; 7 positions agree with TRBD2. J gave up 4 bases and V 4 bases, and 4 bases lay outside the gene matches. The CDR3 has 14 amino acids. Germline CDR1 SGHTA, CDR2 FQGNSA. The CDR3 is CASSWSGAYNEQFF. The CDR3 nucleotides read TGTGCCAGCAGCTGGAGCGGGGCATACAATGAGCAGTTCTTC.

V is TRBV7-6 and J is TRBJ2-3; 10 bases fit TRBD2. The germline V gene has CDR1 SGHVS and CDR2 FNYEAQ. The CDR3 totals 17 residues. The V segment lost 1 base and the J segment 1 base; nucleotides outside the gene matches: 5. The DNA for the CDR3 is TGTGCCAGCAGCTTAGTAGGAGGACTAGCGGGCACAGATACGCAGTATTTT. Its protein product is CASSLVGGLAGTDTQYF.

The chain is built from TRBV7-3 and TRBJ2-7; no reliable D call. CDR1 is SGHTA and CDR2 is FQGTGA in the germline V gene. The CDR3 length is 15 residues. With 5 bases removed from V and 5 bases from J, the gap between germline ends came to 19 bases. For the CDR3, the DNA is TGTGCCAGCAGCCCGATCCTCGGAAGGGCAAACGAGCAGTACTTC. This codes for CASSPILGRANEQYF.

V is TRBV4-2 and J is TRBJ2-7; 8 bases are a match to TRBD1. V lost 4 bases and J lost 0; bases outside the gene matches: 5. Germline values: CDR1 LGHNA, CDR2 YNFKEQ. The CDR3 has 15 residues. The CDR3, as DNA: TGTGCCAGCAGCCTAGCCGGGACAGGCTCCTACGAGCAGTACTTC. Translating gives CASSLAGTGSYEQYF.

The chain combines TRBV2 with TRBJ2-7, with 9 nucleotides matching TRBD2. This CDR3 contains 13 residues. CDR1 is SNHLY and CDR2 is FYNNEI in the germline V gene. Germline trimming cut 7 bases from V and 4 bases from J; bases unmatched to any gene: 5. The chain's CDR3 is CASNSGGPYEQYF. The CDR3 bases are TGTGCCAGCAATAGCGGGGGACCATACGAGCAGTACTTC.

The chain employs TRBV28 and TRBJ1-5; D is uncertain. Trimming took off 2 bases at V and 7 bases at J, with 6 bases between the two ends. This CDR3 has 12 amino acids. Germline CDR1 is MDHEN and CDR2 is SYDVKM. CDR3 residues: CASSLGPQPQHF. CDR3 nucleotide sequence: TGTGCCAGCAGTTTAGGGCCCCAGCCCCAGCATTTT.

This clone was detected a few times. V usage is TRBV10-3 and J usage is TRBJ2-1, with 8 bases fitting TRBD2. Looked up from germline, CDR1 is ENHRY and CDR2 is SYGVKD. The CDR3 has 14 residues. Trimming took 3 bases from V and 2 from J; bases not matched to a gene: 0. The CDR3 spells CAISDGGAYNEQFF. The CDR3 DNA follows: TGTGCCATCAGTGACGGGGGGGCCTACAATGAGCAGTTCTTC.

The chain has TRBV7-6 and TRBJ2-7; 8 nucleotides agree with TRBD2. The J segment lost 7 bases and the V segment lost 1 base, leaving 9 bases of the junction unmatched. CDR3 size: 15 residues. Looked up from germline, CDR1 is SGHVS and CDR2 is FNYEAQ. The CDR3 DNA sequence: TGTGCCAGCAGCTTAGGGTTGCGGGGGGAGGAGGAGCAGTACTTC. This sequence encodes CASSLGLRGEEEQYF.

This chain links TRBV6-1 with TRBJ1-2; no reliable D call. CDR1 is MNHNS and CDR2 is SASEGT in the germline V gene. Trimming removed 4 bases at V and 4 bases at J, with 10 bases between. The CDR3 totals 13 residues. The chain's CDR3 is CASSVERAYGYTF. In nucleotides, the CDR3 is TGTGCCAGCAGTGTGGAGAGGGCCTATGGCTACACCTTC.